What follows are 10 T cell receptor beta chains derived from one specimen sequenced in a study of T cells after yellow fever vaccination. TCRdb processed the 5' RACE reads anew with MiXCR; each CDR3 protein has one entry. Here the sample spans some 320,000 distinct CDR3 sequences, around 11% being singletons. This sample comprised CD4+ T cells sorted from PBMCs, obtained 45 days after the yellow fever booster vaccination. The receptors originated from a man aged 18 to 29 who received the YFV17D yellow fever vaccine.

This clonotype has just a few counts. The chain links TRBV7-3 to TRBJ2-2; either TRBD1 or TRBD2 may supply D (5 bases each). The CDR3 is 17 amino acids. The germline CDR1 and CDR2 sequences are SGHTA and FQGTGA. Trimming cost V 3 bases and J 2 bases, with 16 bases left between them. DNA for the CDR3: TGTGCCAGCAGCTTGGGGCACTCTGGAGGAAACACCGGGGAGCTGTTTTTT. Encoded protein: CASSLGHSGGNTGELFF.

The chain links TRBV6-1 to TRBJ2-6; no reliable D call. Looked up from germline, CDR1 is MNHNS and CDR2 is SASEGT. The CDR3 covers 14 residues. Trimming stripped 4 bases from V and 2 bases from J, with 6 bases between. CDR3 coding DNA: TGTGCCAGCAGTGCAGCACCTGGGGCCAACGTCCTGACTTTC. Its translation: CASSAAPGANVLTF.

The chain recombines TRBV18 with TRBJ2-7; the match to TRBD1 covers 10 bases. J was trimmed by 6 bases and V by 6 bases; bases with no gene match: 5. CDR3 size: 13 residues. The V gene's germline CDR1 is KGHSH and CDR2 LQKENI. The CDR3 loop reads CASSRQGASEQYF. CDR3 bases: TGTGCCAGCTCCCGACAGGGGGCGAGCGAGCAGTACTTC.

J is TRBJ2-5 and V is TRBV20-1; TRBD2 matches at 14 bases. Trimming took 6 bases from V and 6 from J; bases not matched to a gene: 9. This CDR3 region has 15 residues. CDR1 and CDR2 from the germline V gene are DFQATT and SNEGSKA (reference sequence). The CDR3 loop reads CSAPTSGGEFKTQYF. The CDR3 DNA follows: TGCAGTGCGCCGACTAGCGGGGGGGAGTTCAAGACCCAGTACTTC.

The table lists this clonotype with a count of one. The genes are TRBV3-1 and TRBJ1-2; D might be TRBD1 (6 bases). Germline V CDR1 and CDR2: LGHDT, YNNKEL (reference sequence). With 0 bases removed from V and 7 bases from J, the gap between germline ends came to 15 bases. The length of the CDR3 is 15 residues. CDR3 coding DNA: TGTGCCAGCAGCCAAGATTGGGCAGGGGCTGGTGGCTACACCTTC. Protein product: CASSQDWAGAGGYTF.

This clonotype was picked up a small number of times. The rearrangement joins TRBV11-2 to TRBJ2-3; D gene ambiguous. CDR3 size: 16 residues. Germline loops: CDR1 SGHAT, CDR2 FQNNGV. Trimming took 0 bases from V and 4 from J, leaving 14 bases between them. The CDR3 protein is CASSLELRRNSDTQYF. The CDR3 region has the DNA TGTGCCAGCAGCTTAGAGTTGAGGAGAAATTCAGATACGCAGTATTTT. The whole variable domain, filled in from reference TRBV11-2 and TRBJ2-3, reads EAGVAQSPRYKIIEKRQSVAFWCNPISGHATLYWYQQILGQGPKLLIQFQNNGVVDDSQLPKDRFSAERLKGVDSTLKIQPAKLEDSAVYLCASSLELRRNSDTQYFGPGTRLTVL.

In its sample, this clonotype was seen many times. The chain couples TRBV20-1 to TRBJ1-4, with 11 bases that match TRBD1. Germline assignment: CDR1 DFQATT and CDR2 SNEGSKA (reference sequence). V was pared by 6 bases and J by 8 bases, with 11 bases of the junction left unmatched. The CDR3 totals 15 residues. CDR3 loop: CSAHGQGAGGEKLFF. For the CDR3, the DNA is TGCAGTGCCCACGGACAGGGGGCGGGAGGCGAAAAACTGTTTTTT.

The table lists this clonotype with a few counts. J is TRBJ2-7 and V is TRBV9, with D possibly TRBD1 on 6 matching bases. CDR1 SGDLS and CDR2 YYNGEE come from the germline V gene. The ends were cut back, 4 bases at V and 1 base at J, with 15 bases in the middle. The CDR3 runs 15 residues. This chain's CDR3 is CASSPRGRGSYEQYF. CDR3 coding DNA: TGTGCCAGCAGCCCCCGGGGCAGGGGATCCTACGAGCAGTACTTC. Full variable domain (remainder filled in from reference TRBV9 and TRBJ2-7): DSGVTQTPKHLITATGQRVTLRCSPRSGDLSVYWYQQSLDQGLQFLIQYYNGEERAKGNILERFSAQQFPDLHSELNLSSLELGDSALYFCASSPRGRGSYEQYFGPGTRLTVT.

This clonotype was counted a few times. The chain links TRBV18 to TRBJ2-2; D gene ambiguous. Deletions cut 6 bases from V and 3 bases from J, with 11 bases between. The CDR3 length is 14 residues. Germline lookup yields CDR1 KGHSH and CDR2 LQKENI. In DNA form, the CDR3 reads TGTGCCAGCTCCGAGACACTTTACACCGGGGAGCTGTTTTTT. Translating it yields CASSETLYTGELFF.

Ten or more counts support this clonotype. The chain employs TRBV28 and TRBJ1-2, with a possible D match to TRBD1 (5 bases). CDR1 and CDR2 from the germline V gene are MDHEN and SYDVKM. The CDR3 length is 13 residues. The V gene lost 1 base and the J gene lost 8 bases, with 11 bases spanning the gap. CDR3: CASSLFGGDGYTF. CDR3 in DNA: TGTGCCAGCAGTTTATTCGGAGGGGACGGCTACACCTTC.